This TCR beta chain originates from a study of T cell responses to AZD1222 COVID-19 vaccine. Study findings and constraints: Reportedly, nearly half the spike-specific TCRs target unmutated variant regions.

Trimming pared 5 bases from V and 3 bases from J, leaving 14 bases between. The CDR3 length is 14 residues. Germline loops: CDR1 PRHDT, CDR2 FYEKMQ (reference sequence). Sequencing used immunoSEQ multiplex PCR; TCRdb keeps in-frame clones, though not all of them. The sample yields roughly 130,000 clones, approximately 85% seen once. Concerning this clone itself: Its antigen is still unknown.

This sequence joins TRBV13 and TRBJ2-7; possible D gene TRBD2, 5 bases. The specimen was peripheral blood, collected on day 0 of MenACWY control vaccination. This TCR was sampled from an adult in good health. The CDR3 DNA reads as TGTGCCAGCAGCCGAGGGAGACTGCACTACGAGCAGTACTTC. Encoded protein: CASSRGRLHYEQYF.